A single sample gave rise to the 12 T cell receptor beta chains below, sequenced in a study of blood T cell repertoires in COVID-19. Sequencing was performed with immunoSEQ multiplex PCR; in TCRdb, only in-frame clones are kept and a portion is missing. Found here are 150,000 to 200,000 clones, roughly 87% of them singletons; the top ten hold around 1.5%. The material sequenced was peripheral blood. These receptors were collected from a woman in her forties or fifties with acute or convalescent COVID-19.

The rearrangement uses TRBV5-6 and TRBJ1-3; D is possibly TRBD1 (6 bases). This CDR3 contains 16 residues. The V gene's germline CDR1 is SGHDT and CDR2 YYEEEE. Trimming took 4 bases from V and 0 from J, leaving 14 bases between them. CDR3 coding DNA: TGTGCCAGCAGCCTAATTGACAGGAGCTCTGGAAACACCATATATTTT. It yields the protein CASSLIDRSSGNTIYF.

This chain uses TRBV5-1 with TRBJ1-2; 7 nucleotides match TRBD1. This CDR3 has 13 amino acids. The V gene's germline CDR1 is SGHRS and CDR2 YFSETQ. The trim removed 1 base at V and 6 bases at J, leaving 3 bases unmatched. DNA of the CDR3: TGCGCCAGCAGCTTGAGTGACAGGGATGGCTACACCTTC. It is translated as CASSLSDRDGYTF. Supplemented by reference TRBV5-1 and TRBJ1-2, the full variable domain reads KAGVTQTPRYLIKTRGQQVTLSCSPISGHRSVSWYQQTPGQGLQFLFEYFSETQRNKGNFPGRFSGRQFSNSRSEMNVSTLELGDSALYLCASSLSDRDGYTFGSGTRLTVV.

The chain couples TRBV29-1 to TRBJ2-5; D is perhaps TRBD2 (5 bases). The V gene lost 5 bases and the J gene lost 4 bases, with 11 bases spanning the gap. Per the germline V gene, CDR1 is SQVTM and CDR2 is ANQGSEA. This CDR3 is built from 12 residues. CDR3 loop: CSVRGHGETQYF. For the CDR3, the DNA is TGCAGCGTTCGAGGGCACGGAGAGACCCAGTACTTC.

The V call is TRBV19, the J call TRBJ2-1, with 8 nucleotides matching TRBD2. The CDR3 is 15 residues long. Germline V gene data show CDR1 as LNHDA and CDR2 as SQIVND (reference sequence). J lost 4 bases, V lost 3 bases, and 5 bases had no gene match. The CDR3 bases are TGTGCCAGTAGTATCGTACTAGCGGCTTACAATGAGCAGTTCTTC. Translated, it gives CASSIVLAAYNEQFF. The full variable domain, rest sourced from reference TRBV19 and TRBJ2-1, is DGGITQSPKYLFRKEGQNVTLSCEQNLNHDAMYWYRQDPGQGLRLIYYSQIVNDFQKGDIAEGYSVSREKKESFPLTVTSAQKNPTAFYLCASSIVLAAYNEQFFGPGTRLTVL.

This clone was seen a handful of times. The chain uses TRBV20-1 and TRBJ1-2; the match to TRBD1 covers 9 bases. The V segment lost 4 bases and the J segment 8 bases; nucleotides outside the gene matches: 5. The CDR3 runs 12 residues. CDR1 is DFQATT, CDR2 SNEGSKA, per germline (reference sequence). CDR3 in amino acids: CSATDRGEGYTF. CDR3 bases: TGCAGTGCTACTGACAGGGGGGAAGGCTACACCTTC.

The CDR3 sequence: CASSQGASNQPQHF. DNA for the CDR3: TGTGCCAGCAGCCAGGGGGCCAGCAATCAGCCCCAGCATTTT. The rearrangement uses TRBV7-9 and TRBJ1-5; 8 bases are a match to TRBD1. Germline trimming cut 5 bases from V and 1 base from J; bases unmatched to any gene: 1. There are 14 residues in the CDR3. Per the germline V gene, CDR1 is SEHNR and CDR2 is FQNEAQ (reference sequence).

This clone was observed a few times. V gene TRBV12-3 or TRBV12-4 combines with J gene TRBJ1-2; TRBD1 matches at 9 bases. CDR3 length: 13 residues. The junction had 4 bases not matched to a gene; V was cut back by 4 bases and J by 7 bases. This chain's CDR3 is CASSWDRVGGYTF. CDR3 in DNA: TGTGCCAGCAGTTGGGACAGGGTCGGTGGCTACACCTTC.

The genes are TRBV6-5 and TRBJ1-2; 7 nucleotides agree with TRBD1. Germline V CDR1 and CDR2: MNHEY, SVGAGI. CDR3 length: 13 amino acids. V lost 6 bases to trimming and J lost 4 bases; unmatched junction nucleotides: 5. CDR3: CASRPGQLYGYTF. CDR3 sequence (DNA): TGTGCCAGCAGGCCGGGACAGCTCTATGGCTACACCTTC.

The CDR3 sequence: CASSQGGGVSGNTIYF. The CDR3, as DNA: TGTGCCAGCAGCCAAGGAGGGGGCGTCAGTGGAAACACCATATATTTT. The genes are TRBV3-1 (or the pseudogene TRBV3-2) and TRBJ1-3; 7 positions agree with TRBD1. The CDR3 runs to 16 residues. Germline V gene data show CDR1 as LGHDT and CDR2 as YNNKEL (reference sequence). After removal of 1 base from V and 3 bases from J, the junction contained 6 bases not matched to a gene.

V is TRBV2 and J is TRBJ2-5; weak D call: TRBD2 (5 bases). CDR3 length equals 15 residues. Germline V gene sequence: CDR1 SNHLY, CDR2 FYNNEI. V shed 6 bases and J shed 3 bases, with 17 bases lying between them. CDR3 residues: CASSAPRTGEETQYF. The DNA for the CDR3 is TGTGCCAGCAGCGCGCCTAGGACTGGTGAAGAGACCCAGTACTTC.

This clone is a singleton in its sample. The V call is TRBV14, the J call TRBJ1-2; D not certain. CDR3 size: 13 residues. V was shortened by 3 bases and J by 4 bases, with 9 bases between the two germline ends. CDR1 SGHDN and CDR2 FVKESK come from the germline V gene. CDR3 sequence: CASSQSLGYGYTF. CDR3 nucleotide sequence: TGTGCCAGCAGCCAGAGCCTTGGCTATGGCTACACCTTC.

J is TRBJ2-7 and V is TRBV11-2; D call uncertain. CDR3 size: 14 residues. Germline CDR1 SGHAT, CDR2 FQNNGV. With 2 bases removed from V and 3 bases from J, the gap between germline ends came to 11 bases. The CDR3 loop is CASSLIPVYYEQYF. The CDR3 DNA reads as TGTGCCAGCAGCTTAATCCCAGTTTACTACGAGCAGTACTTC.